This T cell receptor beta chain was captured by sequencing in a study of spatial heterogeneity in lung cancer. Across the study: Among detected sequences, beta-chain ones consistently exceeded alpha-chain ones in number.

The trim removed 7 bases at V and 9 bases at J, leaving 5 bases unmatched. CDR1 is KGHDR, CDR2 SFDVKD, per germline. CDR3 length: 12 amino acids. TCRdb redid the calling of the 5' RACE reads with MiXCR, one entry per CDR3 protein. The repertoire consists of under 30,000 distinct CDR3 sequences, with about 3.3% occurring once and the leading ten covering about 28%. Study-wide results and caveats: Relative to follow-up, resection was when ubiquitous expanded tumor TCRs appeared more in blood.

This clonotype came up many times. Its antigen is as yet unknown. Time point: sample taken at primary tumor resection. Unsorted tumor, nontumor lung tissue or cryopreserved PBMC supplied the whole RNA. This TCR was recovered from a female donor with early-stage non-small cell lung cancer. The sequencing here drew on PBMCs, taken at surgery. The chain has TRBV24-1 and TRBJ2-1; TRBD1 matches 7 bases. CDR3 loop: CATRGTVGEQFF. CDR3 nucleotides: TGTGCCACCAGAGGGACAGTTGGTGAGCAGTTCTTC.